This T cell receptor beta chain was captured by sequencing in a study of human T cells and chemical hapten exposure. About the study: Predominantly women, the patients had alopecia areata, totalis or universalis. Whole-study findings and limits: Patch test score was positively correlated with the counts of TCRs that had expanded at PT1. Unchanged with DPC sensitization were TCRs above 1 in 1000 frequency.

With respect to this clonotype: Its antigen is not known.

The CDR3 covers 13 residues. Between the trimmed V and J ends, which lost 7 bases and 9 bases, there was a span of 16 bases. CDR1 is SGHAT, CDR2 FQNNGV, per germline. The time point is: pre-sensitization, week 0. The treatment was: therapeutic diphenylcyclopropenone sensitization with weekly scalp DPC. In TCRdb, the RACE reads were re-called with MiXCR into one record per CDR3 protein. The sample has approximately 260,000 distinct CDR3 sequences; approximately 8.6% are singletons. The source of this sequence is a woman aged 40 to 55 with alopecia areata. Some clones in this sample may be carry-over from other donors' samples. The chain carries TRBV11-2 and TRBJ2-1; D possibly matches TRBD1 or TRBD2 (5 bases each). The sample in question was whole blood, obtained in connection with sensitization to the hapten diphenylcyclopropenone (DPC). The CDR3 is CASTPLGDGEQFF. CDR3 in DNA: TGTGCCAGCACCCCCTTGGGGGACGGTGAGCAGTTCTTC.